This T cell receptor beta chain was sequenced for a study of blood T cell repertoires in COVID-19. Clones were sequenced by immunoSEQ multiplex PCR, and TCRdb holds only the in-frame ones, with some missing. Among roughly 26,000 clones listed, roughly 80% were seen once. The TCR originated in a human donor in a cohort sampled during active COVID-19. The sample was peripheral blood.

CDR3 amino acids: CASSGTSGRAGKTQYF. CDR3 nucleotides: TGCGCCAGCAGTGGGACTAGCGGGAGGGCTGGGAAGACCCAGTACTTC. This chain joins TRBV5-1 and TRBJ2-5; TRBD2 aligns across 16 bases. Germline V gene sequence: CDR1 SGHRS, CDR2 YFSETQ. J gave up 6 bases and V 5 bases, and 7 bases lay outside the gene matches. The CDR3 runs 16 residues.